A single sample gave rise to the 20 T cell receptor beta chains below, sequenced in a study of cytomegalovirus exposure and HLA in healthy donors (dated by TCRdb to about 2017). The library was produced with the immunoSEQ multiplex PCR assay. For the multiplex PCR, a mixture combining 60 forward primers for TCR Vbeta segments and 13 reverse primers for TCR Jbeta segments was used. The clones in this table, taken by TCRdb from immuneACCESS, are in-frame only. Not every clone is retained; where verified, under half of the shortfall comes from an unresolved V gene, and the cause of the rest is unknown. The sample table records some 180,000 clones; 75% to 80% of these occur just once. The ten largest account for less than 3.5% of the sample. Source material: PBMCs. These receptors were taken from a female donor in good health and CMV-seronegative.

There are many counts of this clone. The rearrangement uses TRBV20-1 and TRBJ2-7; D unclear. This CDR3 is built from 11 residues. V lost 2 bases and J 4 bases, leaving 6 bases between the germline ends. Germline V gene lookup returns CDR1 DFQATT and CDR2 SNEGSKA (reference sequence). This chain's CDR3 is CSARSTYEQYF. The CDR3 nucleotides read TGCAGTGCTAGAAGCACTTACGAGCAGTACTTC.

This chain uses TRBV10-1 with TRBJ2-5, with a tentative D call TRBD1 (6 bases). With 4 bases removed from V and 2 bases from J, the gap between germline ends came to 20 bases. The CDR3 is made up of 17 amino acids. Germline-derived CDR1 and CDR2 are WNHNN and SYGVQD (reference sequence). CDR3 nucleotide sequence: TGCGCCAGCAGTGGAGGCAGGGGCACAATGGGACAAGAGACCCAGTACTTC. Translating gives CASSGGRGTMGQETQYF.

J is TRBJ1-2 and V is TRBV9, with 7 bases aligning to TRBD1. Germline V gives CDR1 SGDLS, CDR2 YYNGEE. The V gene end was trimmed by 4 bases and the J gene end by 7 bases; junction bases not matched to a gene: 13. The length of the CDR3 is 15 residues. The DNA of the CDR3 is TGTGCCAGCAGCCCGCAGGGGGAGTTCATAGGTGGCTACACCTTC. Translation: CASSPQGEFIGGYTF.

The gene calls are TRBV19 and TRBJ2-7, with 8 bases identical to TRBD1. From germline, CDR1 is LNHDA and CDR2 SQIVND (reference sequence). V was clipped by 3 bases and J by 3 bases; unmatched bases: 7. The CDR3 is 15 residues long. CDR3 sequence: CASSMAQGAYYEQYF. CDR3 bases: TGTGCCAGTAGTATGGCGCAGGGGGCTTACTACGAGCAGTACTTC.

The chain is built from TRBV30 and TRBJ2-2; 10 positions agree with TRBD2. From germline, CDR1 is GTSNPN and CDR2 SVGIG (reference sequence). There are 16 residues in the CDR3. Trimming took 2 bases from V and 1 from J; bases not matched to a gene: 4. CDR3 region: CAWSSWTSGNTGELFF. The CDR3 coding sequence is TGTGCCTGGAGTTCCTGGACTAGCGGGAACACCGGGGAGCTGTTTTTT.

This clone was seen more than once but under ten times. The genes are TRBV4-1 and TRBJ2-1; D unclear. This CDR3 is built from 16 residues. The V end lost 4 bases, the J end lost 3 bases, and 16 bases lay between the germline ends. The V gene's germline CDR1 is MGHRA and CDR2 YSYEKL. CDR3 nucleotides: TGCGCCAGCAGCCTCCCCGAGGCGTCCTTCTACAATGAGCAGTTCTTC. It yields the protein CASSLPEASFYNEQFF.

With regard to this clone: Other DNA sequences in the sample encode the same CDR3. The chain employs TRBV30 and TRBJ1-1, with unresolved D. V shed 6 bases and J shed 7 bases, with 18 bases lying between them. CDR1 GTSNPN and CDR2 SVGIG come from the germline V gene (reference sequence). The CDR3 totals 13 residues. CDR3 protein: CACGIARSFEAFF. The CDR3 DNA is TGTGCCTGCGGGATAGCGAGGAGCTTTGAAGCTTTCTTT.

This chain joins TRBV30 and TRBJ2-1; possible D gene TRBD2, 5 bases. V gave up 4 bases and J gave up 8 bases, with 24 bases separating them. Germline V gene sequence: CDR1 GTSNPN, CDR2 SVGIG (reference sequence). The CDR3 sequence is 16 residues long. CDR3 protein: CAWNLLRGPRYDEQFF. The CDR3 DNA follows: TGTGCCTGGAACCTCTTGAGAGGGCCGCGTTACGATGAGCAGTTCTTC.

The rearrangement links TRBV23-1 to TRBJ1-4; TRBD1 matches 7 bases. TRBV23-1 is reported as an ORF; its role is uncertain. V trimming: 0 bases; J trimming: 6 bases; junction bases outside the gene matches: 7. The CDR3 sequence is 16 residues long. CDR3 in DNA: TGCGCCAGCAGTCAATCCCGGGACAGCTTTGATGAAAAACTGTTTTTT. This encodes CASSQSRDSFDEKLFF.

This clone was recorded once. The gene calls are TRBV6-1 and TRBJ2-5; tentatively, D is TRBD1 (7 bases). This CDR3 contains 14 residues. V dropped 7 bases and J dropped 2 bases, with 14 bases sitting between them. CDR1 and CDR2 (germline): MNHNS, SASEGT. CDR3 in DNA: TGTGCCAGCATCCAGGGGGGTGCTCAAGAGACCCAGTACTTC. Protein product: CASIQGGAQETQYF.

For this clone: Distinct nucleotide sequences in the sample also encode this CDR3. The rearrangement uses TRBV2 and TRBJ1-2, with D uncertain. The ends were cut back, 6 bases at V and 8 bases at J, with 16 bases in the middle. The CDR3 consists of 13 residues. Germline V gives CDR1 SNHLY, CDR2 FYNNEI. Written as DNA, the CDR3 is TGTGCCAGCAGGTCGGCCACACAGCGGGGCTACACCTTC. This encodes CASRSATQRGYTF.

The V call is TRBV6-4, the J call TRBJ2-1; 9 bases are shared with TRBD1. Per germline, CDR1 MRHNA and CDR2 SNTAGT. The CDR3 is 15 residues long. V shed 8 bases, J shed 6 bases, and the junction held 11 bases outside the gene matches. The CDR3 region has the DNA TGTGCCAGCGCCCGCACAGGGGGCGCGGGCAATGAGCAGTTCTTC. Translation: CASARTGGAGNEQFF.

This rearrangement joins TRBV28 to TRBJ2-7; TRBD1 aligns across 8 bases. V lost 4 bases and J lost 2; bases outside the gene matches: 7. CDR1 is MDHEN, CDR2 SYDVKM, per germline. The CDR3 is 15 amino acids. The CDR3 nucleotides read TGTGCCAGCAGTTCAGACAGGGGCAACACCTACGAGCAGTACTTC. Amino acid sequence: CASSSDRGNTYEQYF.

The chain recombines TRBV7-2 with TRBJ1-4; 7 nucleotides match TRBD1. The CDR3 consists of 13 residues. V lost 5 bases, J lost 7 bases, and 4 bases stayed unmatched. Germline V CDR1 and CDR2: SGHTA, FQGNSA. DNA for the CDR3: TGTGCCAGCAGCGAACAGGGGCCTGAAAAACTGTTTTTT. This sequence encodes CASSEQGPEKLFF.

The V gene is TRBV2, the J gene TRBJ1-6, with D possibly TRBD1 on 5 matching bases. CDR3 length: 14 amino acids. Germline CDR1 and CDR2: SNHLY and FYNNEI. V lost 7 bases, J lost 7 bases, and 14 bases lay in between. DNA of the CDR3: TGTGCCAGCAACCCCGGGGGAGAGAATTCACCCCTCCACTTT. It encodes CASNPGGENSPLHF.

This chain joins TRBV14 and TRBJ2-1; D might be TRBD1 (5 bases). V dropped 1 base and J dropped 2 bases, with 9 bases sitting between them. CDR1 SGHDN and CDR2 FVKESK come from the germline V gene. CDR3 length: 15 amino acids. CDR3 protein: CASSQVDRTYNEQFF. The CDR3 DNA follows: TGTGCCAGCAGCCAAGTTGACAGAACCTACAATGAGCAGTTCTTC.

J is TRBJ2-5 and V is TRBV5-4; possible D gene TRBD2, 6 bases. The CDR3 has 15 amino acids. Germline V gene sequence: CDR1 SGHNT, CDR2 YYREEE (reference sequence). Trimming shortened V by 0 bases and J by 2 bases, and 11 bases separated the two germline ends. CDR3 in amino acids: CASSLDLGGQETQYF. The CDR3 region has the DNA TGTGCCAGCAGCTTGGATTTAGGAGGGCAAGAGACCCAGTACTTC. Complete variable domain (other parts from reference TRBV5-4 and TRBJ2-5): ETGVTQSPTHLIKTRGQQVTLRCSSQSGHNTVSWYQQALGQGPQFIFQYYREEENGRGNFPPRFSGLQFPNYSSELNVNALELDDSALYLCASSLDLGGQETQYFGPGTRLLVL.

This clone has a single count. The rearrangement joins TRBV9 to TRBJ2-6; TRBD2 matches 8 bases. This CDR3 is built from 20 residues. The germline CDR1 and CDR2 sequences are SGDLS and YYNGEE. The junction had 21 bases not matched to a gene; V was cut back by 10 bases and J by 0 bases. CDR3: CAANYFLWRGAYSGANVLTF. The CDR3 nucleotides are TGTGCCGCTAACTATTTCCTTTGGCGGGGGGCCTACTCTGGGGCCAACGTCCTGACTTTC. Based on the CDR3 plus reference TRBV9 and TRBJ2-6, the full variable domain is DSGVTQTPKHLITATGQRVTLRCSPRSGDLSVYWYQQSLDQGLQFLIQYYNGEERAKGNILERFSAQQFPDLHSELNLSSLELGDSALYFCAANYFLWRGAYSGANVLTFGAGSRLTVL.

The chain couples TRBV5-1 to TRBJ2-3; 11 bases are shared with TRBD2. J gave up 0 bases and V 4 bases, and 4 bases lay outside the gene matches. From germline, CDR1 is SGHRS and CDR2 YFSETQ. The CDR3 extends over 16 amino acids. CDR3 region: CASSMGLAESTDTQYF. The DNA of the CDR3 is TGCGCCAGCAGCATGGGACTAGCGGAGAGCACAGATACGCAGTATTTT.

The CDR3 DNA sequence: TGCGCCAGCAGCTTCGTCCCGGGACAGGGGGCCGGTGGCTATGGCTACACCTTC. Its protein product is CASSFVPGQGAGGYGYTF. The chain links TRBV5-1 to TRBJ1-2; TRBD1 aligns across 12 bases. With V trimmed by 2 bases and J by 4 bases, 12 bases remained unmatched. The CDR3 runs 18 residues. Per germline, CDR1 SGHRS and CDR2 YFSETQ.